Given below is one T cell receptor beta chain in context. This specimen belongs to a study of blood T cell repertoires in COVID-19. As for the study in general: Acute-phase and convalescent COVID-19 samples originated in the United States, Italy and Spain.

Sequencing used immunoSEQ multiplex PCR; TCRdb keeps in-frame clones, though not all of them. The repertoire holds 400,000 to 550,000 clones, with nearly 90% as singletons. The CDR3 runs to 14 residues. The germline V and J ends were trimmed by 2 bases and 5 bases, with 12 bases remaining between them. Germline V gives CDR1 SGDLS, CDR2 YYNGEE. V is TRBV9 and J is TRBJ2-3; D might be TRBD1 (6 bases). The material sequenced was PBMCs or T cells enriched from blood (not recorded which). The receptor was derived from a young woman with acute COVID-19. CDR3 DNA sequence: TGTGCCAGCAGCGTCGGCAGGGGAGAAGATACGCAGTATTTT. Translation gives CASSVGRGEDTQYF. Using reference TRBV9 and TRBJ2-3 for the parts outside the CDR3, the full variable domain is DSGVTQTPKHLITATGQRVTLRCSPRSGDLSVYWYQQSLDQGLQFLIQYYNGEERAKGNILERFSAQQFPDLHSELNLSSLELGDSALYFCASSVGRGEDTQYFGPGTRLTVL.